This is a list of T cell receptor beta chains from one sample in a study of cytomegalovirus exposure and HLA in healthy donors. Repertoires were generated with immunoSEQ multiplex PCR, while TCRdb's copy carries only in-frame clones and drops some. The data contain some 110,000 clones, over 80% of them singletons. The sample taken for sequencing was PBMCs. These receptors were collected from a man aged 18 to 29 in good health and CMV-seronegative. The conserved cysteine and the conserved F or W are not part of the CDR3 here. A D gene is named only where the DNA matches it firmly. Clone sizes are given selectively: once, few, many, or a class where the clone is expanded.

size | D | V | CDR3
. | . | TRBV4-3 | ASSPTPGDDSYEQY
. | TRBD2 | TRBV30 | AWRTPGLAGVYEQY
. | . | TRBV6-1 | ASSEAGSRGELF
. | . | TRBV2 | ASSAGYEQY
. | . | TRBV2 | ASRERTGNTEAF
few | . | TRBV11-3 | ASSFGGEGQPQH
few | . | TRBV28 | ASILGGGHTEAF
many | TRBD1 | TRBV4-3 | ASSQRTGVTNEKLF
. | . | TRBV6-6 | ASRGNTIY
. | . | TRBV4-1 | ASSHQVPPANYGYT
. | . | TRBV5-6 | ASSLGSSYNEQF
. | TRBD2 | TRBV5-1 | ASSSGLAGADTQY
. | . | TRBV19 | ASSIERESSYEQY
. | TRBD1 | TRBV7-8 | ASSSSGTGYEQY
. | TRBD2 | TRBV10-3 | AISDRTRSNEQF
. | TRBD1 | TRBV7-2 | ASRKDRGWTDTQY
. | . | TRBV6-1 | ASSYTPQETQY
. | . | TRBV12-5 | ASGLVLKGYGYT
. | TRBD2 | TRBV6-5 | ASTPLAGDGYEQY
. | . | TRBV7-2 | ASSLVGRDTEAF